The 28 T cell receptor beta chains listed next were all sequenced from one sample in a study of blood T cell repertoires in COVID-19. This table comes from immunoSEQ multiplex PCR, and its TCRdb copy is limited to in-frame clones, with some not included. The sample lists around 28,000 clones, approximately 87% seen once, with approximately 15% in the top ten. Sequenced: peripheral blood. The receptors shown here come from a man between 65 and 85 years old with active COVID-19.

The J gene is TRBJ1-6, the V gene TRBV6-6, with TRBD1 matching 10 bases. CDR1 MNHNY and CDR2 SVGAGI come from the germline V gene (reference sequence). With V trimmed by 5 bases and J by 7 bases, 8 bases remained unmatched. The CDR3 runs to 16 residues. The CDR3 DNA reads TGTGCCAGCAGTCGAACGACAGGGGGCGAAAATTCACCCCTCCACTTT. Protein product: CASSRTTGGENSPLHF.

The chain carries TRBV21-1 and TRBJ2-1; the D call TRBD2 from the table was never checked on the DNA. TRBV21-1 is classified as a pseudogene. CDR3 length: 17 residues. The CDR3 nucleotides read TGTGCCAGCAGCCACCCCCAGGCGGGGAAGGATTACAATGAGCAGTTCTTC. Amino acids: CASSHPQAGKDYNEQFF.

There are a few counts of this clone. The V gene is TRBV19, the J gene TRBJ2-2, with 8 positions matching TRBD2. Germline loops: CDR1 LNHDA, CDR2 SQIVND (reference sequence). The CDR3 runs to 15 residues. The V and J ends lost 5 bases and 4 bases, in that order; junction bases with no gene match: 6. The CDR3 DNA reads TGTGCCAGTAGTTCGGGGGGGCGATCCACCGGGGAGCTGTTTTTT. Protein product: CASSSGGRSTGELFF. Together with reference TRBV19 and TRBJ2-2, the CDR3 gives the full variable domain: DGGITQSPKYLFRKEGQNVTLSCEQNLNHDAMYWYRQDPGQGLRLIYYSQIVNDFQKGDIAEGYSVSREKKESFPLTVTSAQKNPTAFYLCASSSGGRSTGELFFGEGSRLTVL.

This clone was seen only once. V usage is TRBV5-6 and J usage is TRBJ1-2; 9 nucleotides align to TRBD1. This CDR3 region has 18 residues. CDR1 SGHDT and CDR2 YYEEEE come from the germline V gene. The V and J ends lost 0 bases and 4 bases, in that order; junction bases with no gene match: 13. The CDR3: CASSLEGIGQGIPYGYTF. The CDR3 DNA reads TGTGCCAGCAGCTTGGAGGGAATAGGACAGGGGATCCCCTATGGCTACACCTTC.

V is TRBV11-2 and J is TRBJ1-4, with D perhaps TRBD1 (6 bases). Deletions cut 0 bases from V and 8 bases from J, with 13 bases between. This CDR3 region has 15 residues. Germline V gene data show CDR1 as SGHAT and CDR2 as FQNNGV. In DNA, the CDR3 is TGTGCCAGCAGCTTAGATGGGGGCTCTGGGGAAAAACTGTTTTTT. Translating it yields CASSLDGGSGEKLFF.

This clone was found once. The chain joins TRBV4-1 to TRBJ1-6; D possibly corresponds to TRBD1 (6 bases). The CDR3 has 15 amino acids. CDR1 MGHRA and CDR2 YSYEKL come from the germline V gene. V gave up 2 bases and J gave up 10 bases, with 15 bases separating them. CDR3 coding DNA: TGCGCCAGCAGCCAAATTGGGGCAGGGGAATCACCCCTCCACTTT. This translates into CASSQIGAGESPLHF.

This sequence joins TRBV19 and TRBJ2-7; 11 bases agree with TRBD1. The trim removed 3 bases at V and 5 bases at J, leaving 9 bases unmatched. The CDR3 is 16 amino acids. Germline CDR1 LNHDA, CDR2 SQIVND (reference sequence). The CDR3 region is CASSIMRTGGLNEQYF. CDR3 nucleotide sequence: TGTGCCAGTAGTATTATGAGGACAGGGGGCTTGAACGAGCAGTACTTC.

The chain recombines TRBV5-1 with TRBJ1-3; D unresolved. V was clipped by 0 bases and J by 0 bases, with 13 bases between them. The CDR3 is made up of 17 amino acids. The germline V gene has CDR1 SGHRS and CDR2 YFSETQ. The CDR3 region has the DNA TGCGCCAGCAGCTTGGGGGCGGGCGGAAGCTCTGGAAACACCATATATTTT. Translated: CASSLGAGGSSGNTIYF.

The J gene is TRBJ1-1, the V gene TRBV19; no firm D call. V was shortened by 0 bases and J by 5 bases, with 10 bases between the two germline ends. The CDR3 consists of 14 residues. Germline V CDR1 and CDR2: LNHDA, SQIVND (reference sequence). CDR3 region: CASSIDNYWTEAFF. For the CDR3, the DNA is TGTGCCAGTAGTATAGACAACTACTGGACTGAAGCTTTCTTT.

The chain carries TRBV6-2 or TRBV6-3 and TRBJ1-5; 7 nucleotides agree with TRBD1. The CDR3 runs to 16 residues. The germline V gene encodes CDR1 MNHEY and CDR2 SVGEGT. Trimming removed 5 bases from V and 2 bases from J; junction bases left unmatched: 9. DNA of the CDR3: TGTGCCAGCAGTCAAGGGGGCGCCGCTGGCAATCAGCCCCAGCATTTT. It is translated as CASSQGGAAGNQPQHF.

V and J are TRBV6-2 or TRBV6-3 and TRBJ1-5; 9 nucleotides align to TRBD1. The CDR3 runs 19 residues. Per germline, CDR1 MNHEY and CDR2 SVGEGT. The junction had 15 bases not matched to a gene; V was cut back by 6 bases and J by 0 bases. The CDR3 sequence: CASSSQGADVLFSNQPQHF. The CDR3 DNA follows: TGTGCCAGCAGCTCACAGGGGGCGGACGTCCTCTTTAGCAATCAGCCCCAGCATTTT.

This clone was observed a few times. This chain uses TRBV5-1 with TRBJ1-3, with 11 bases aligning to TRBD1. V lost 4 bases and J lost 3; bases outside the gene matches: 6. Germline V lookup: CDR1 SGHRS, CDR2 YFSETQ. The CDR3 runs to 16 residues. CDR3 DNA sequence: TGCGCCAGCAGCCTGGGGACAGGGGGATTTGGAAACACCATATATTTT. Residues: CASSLGTGGFGNTIYF.

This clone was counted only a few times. The CDR3 protein is CASSTRTSGGASSTDTQYF. DNA for the CDR3: TGTGCCAGTAGTACCCGGACTAGCGGGGGGGCATCAAGCACAGATACGCAGTATTTT. The rearrangement joins TRBV19 to TRBJ2-3; TRBD2 agrees at 15 bases. The ends lost 4 bases at V and 0 bases at J; junction bases unmatched: 8. Germline-derived CDR1 and CDR2 are LNHDA and SQIVND (reference sequence). The CDR3 loop spans 19 amino acids.

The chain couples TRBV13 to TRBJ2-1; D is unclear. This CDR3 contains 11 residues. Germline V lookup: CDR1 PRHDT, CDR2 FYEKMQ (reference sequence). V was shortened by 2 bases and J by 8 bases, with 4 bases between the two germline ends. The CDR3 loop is CASSLSDEQFF. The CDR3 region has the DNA TGTGCCAGCAGCTTATCGGATGAGCAGTTCTTC.

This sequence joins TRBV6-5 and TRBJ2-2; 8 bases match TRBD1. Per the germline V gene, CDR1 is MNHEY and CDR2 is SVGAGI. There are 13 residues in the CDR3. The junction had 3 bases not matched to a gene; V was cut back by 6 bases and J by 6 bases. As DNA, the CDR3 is TGTGCCAGCAGAGGACAGGGAGCCGGGGAGCTGTTTTTT. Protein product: CASRGQGAGELFF.

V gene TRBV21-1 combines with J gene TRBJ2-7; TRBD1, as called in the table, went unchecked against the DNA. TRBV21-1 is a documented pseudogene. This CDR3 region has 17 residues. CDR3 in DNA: TGTGCCAGCAGCACGACCGGGACACACCAAACTACCTACGAGCAGTACTTC. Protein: CASSTTGTHQTTYEQYF.

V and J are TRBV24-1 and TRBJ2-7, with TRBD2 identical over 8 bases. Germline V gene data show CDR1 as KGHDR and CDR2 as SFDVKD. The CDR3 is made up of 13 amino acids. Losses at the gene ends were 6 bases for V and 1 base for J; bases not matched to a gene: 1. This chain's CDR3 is CATSPGGSYEQYF. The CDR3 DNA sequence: TGTGCCACCAGTCCGGGGGGGTCCTACGAGCAGTACTTC.

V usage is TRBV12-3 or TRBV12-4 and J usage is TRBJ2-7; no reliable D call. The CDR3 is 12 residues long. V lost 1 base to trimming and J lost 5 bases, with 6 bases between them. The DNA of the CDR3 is TGTGCCAGCAGTTTAGTACGGGACGAGCAGTACTTC. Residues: CASSLVRDEQYF.

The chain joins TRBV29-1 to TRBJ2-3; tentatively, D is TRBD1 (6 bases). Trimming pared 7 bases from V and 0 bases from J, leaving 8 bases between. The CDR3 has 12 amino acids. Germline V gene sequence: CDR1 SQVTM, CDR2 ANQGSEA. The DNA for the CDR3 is TGCAGCGCCAGGGGTAGCACAGATACGCAGTATTTT. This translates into CSARGSTDTQYF.

CDR3 nucleotides: TGCGCCAGCAGCCAAGAGCCCTTGAGCGGGGGCTTCACCGGGGAGCTGTTTTTT. Its protein is CASSQEPLSGGFTGELFF. The V and J genes are TRBV4-3 and TRBJ2-2; 8 bases match TRBD2. Trimming cost V 0 bases and J 4 bases; bases outside gene matches: 10. There are 18 residues in the CDR3. Germline V gene lookup returns CDR1 LGHNA and CDR2 YSLEER.

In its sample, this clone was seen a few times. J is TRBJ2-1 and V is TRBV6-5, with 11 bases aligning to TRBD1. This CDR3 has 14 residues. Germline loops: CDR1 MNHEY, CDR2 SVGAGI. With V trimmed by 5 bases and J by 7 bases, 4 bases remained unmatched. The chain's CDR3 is CASSTDRGRNEQFF. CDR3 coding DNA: TGTGCCAGCAGTACGGACAGGGGGCGGAATGAGCAGTTCTTC.

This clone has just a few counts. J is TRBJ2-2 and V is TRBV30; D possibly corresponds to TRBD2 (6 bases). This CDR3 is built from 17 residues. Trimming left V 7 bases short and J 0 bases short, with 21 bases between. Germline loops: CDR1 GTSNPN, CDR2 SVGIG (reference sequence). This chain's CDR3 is CAFRKLGGGTNTGELFF. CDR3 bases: TGTGCCTTTAGAAAACTGGGTGGGGGGACGAACACCGGGGAGCTGTTTTTT.

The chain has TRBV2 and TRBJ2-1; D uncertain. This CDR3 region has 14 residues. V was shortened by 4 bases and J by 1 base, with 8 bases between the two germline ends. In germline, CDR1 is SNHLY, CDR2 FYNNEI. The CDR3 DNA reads TGTGCCAGCAGTGTCGAGAGTTCCTACAATGAGCAGTTCTTC. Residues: CASSVESSYNEQFF.

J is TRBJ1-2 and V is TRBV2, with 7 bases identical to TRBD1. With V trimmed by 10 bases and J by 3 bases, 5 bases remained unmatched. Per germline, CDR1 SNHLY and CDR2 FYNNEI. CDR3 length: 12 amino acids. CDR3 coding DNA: TGTGCCATGGGACAGACTGACTATGGCTACACCTTC. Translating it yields CAMGQTDYGYTF.

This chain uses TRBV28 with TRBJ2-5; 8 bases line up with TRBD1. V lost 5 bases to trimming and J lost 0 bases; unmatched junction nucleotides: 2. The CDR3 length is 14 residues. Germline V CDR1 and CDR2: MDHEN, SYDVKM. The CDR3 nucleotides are TGTGCCAGCAGTCCGGGACAGGACCAAGAGACCCAGTACTTC. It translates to CASSPGQDQETQYF.

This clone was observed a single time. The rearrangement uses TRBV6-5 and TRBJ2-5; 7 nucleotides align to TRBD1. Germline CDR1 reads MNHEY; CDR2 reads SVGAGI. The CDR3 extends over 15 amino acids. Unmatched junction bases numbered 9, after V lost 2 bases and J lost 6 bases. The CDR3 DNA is TGTGCCAGCAGTTACGGGGCAGGGGGTGGCAAGACCCAGTACTTC. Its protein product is CASSYGAGGGKTQYF.

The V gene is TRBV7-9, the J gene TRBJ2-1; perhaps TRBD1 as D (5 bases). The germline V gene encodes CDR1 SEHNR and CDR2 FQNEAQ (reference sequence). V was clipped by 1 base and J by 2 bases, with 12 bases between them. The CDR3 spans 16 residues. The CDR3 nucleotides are TGTGCCAGCAGCTTAGGGGGTGGCAGGGCCTACAATGAGCAGTTCTTC. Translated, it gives CASSLGGGRAYNEQFF.

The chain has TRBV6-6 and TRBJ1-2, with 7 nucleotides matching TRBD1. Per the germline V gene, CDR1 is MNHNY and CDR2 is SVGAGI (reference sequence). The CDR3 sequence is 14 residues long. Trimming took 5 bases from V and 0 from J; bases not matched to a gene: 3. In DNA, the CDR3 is TGTGCCAGCAGTAAGGACAGGTCTAACTATGGCTACACCTTC. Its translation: CASSKDRSNYGYTF.